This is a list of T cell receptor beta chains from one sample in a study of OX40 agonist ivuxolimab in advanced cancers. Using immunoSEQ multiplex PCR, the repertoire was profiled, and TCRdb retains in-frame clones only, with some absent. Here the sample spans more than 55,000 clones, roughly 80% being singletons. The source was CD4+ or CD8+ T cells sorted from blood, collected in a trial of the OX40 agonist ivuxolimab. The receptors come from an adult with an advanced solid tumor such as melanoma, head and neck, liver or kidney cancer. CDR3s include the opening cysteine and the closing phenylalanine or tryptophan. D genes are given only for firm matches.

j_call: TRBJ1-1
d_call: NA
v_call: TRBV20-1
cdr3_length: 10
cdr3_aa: CSAIRAEAFF
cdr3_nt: TGCAGTGCCATCAGGGCAGAAGCTTTCTTT

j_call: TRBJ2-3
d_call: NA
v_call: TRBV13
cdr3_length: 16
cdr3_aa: CASSLGLGPWADTQYF
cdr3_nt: TGTGCCAGCAGCTTAGGGCTAGGGCCCTGGGCAGATACGCAGTATTTT

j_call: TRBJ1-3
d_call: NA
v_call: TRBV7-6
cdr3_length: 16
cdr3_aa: CASTVNPGAGGNTIYF
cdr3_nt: TGTGCCAGCACCGTAAATCCCGGGGCGGGAGGAAACACCATATATTTT

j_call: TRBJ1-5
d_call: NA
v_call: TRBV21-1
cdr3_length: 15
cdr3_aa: CASSSGTGGNQPQHF
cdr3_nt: TGTGCCAGCAGCAGTGGGACCGGGGGCAATCAGCCCCAGCATTTT

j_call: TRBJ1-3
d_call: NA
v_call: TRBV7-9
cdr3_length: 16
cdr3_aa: CASSAGHLFSGNTIYF
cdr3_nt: TGTGCCAGCAGCGCGGGACACCTCTTCTCTGGAAACACCATATATTTT

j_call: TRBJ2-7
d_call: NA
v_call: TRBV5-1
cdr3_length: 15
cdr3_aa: CASSLYMLVLGEQYF
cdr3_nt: TGTGCCAGCAGCTTATACATGCTCGTCCTAGGCGAGCAGTACTTC

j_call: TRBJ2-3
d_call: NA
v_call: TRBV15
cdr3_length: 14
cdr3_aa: CATSRDGTSDTQYF
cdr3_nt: TGTGCCACCAGCAGAGATGGGACCTCAGATACGCAGTATTTT

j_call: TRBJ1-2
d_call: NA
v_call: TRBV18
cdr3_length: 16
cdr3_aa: CASSPRQSESNYGYTF
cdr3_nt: TGTGCCAGCTCACCACGGCAGTCCGAATCTAACTATGGCTACACCTTC

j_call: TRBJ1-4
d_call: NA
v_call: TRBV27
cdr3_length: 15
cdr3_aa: CASSLIYGSNEKLFF
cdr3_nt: TGTGCCAGCAGTTTAATCTACGGTTCTAATGAAAAACTGTTTTTT

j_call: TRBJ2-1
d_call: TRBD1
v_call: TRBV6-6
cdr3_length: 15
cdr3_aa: CASRGDRGRWGEQFF
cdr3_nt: TGTGCCAGCAGGGGCGACAGGGGGCGCTGGGGTGAGCAGTTCTTC

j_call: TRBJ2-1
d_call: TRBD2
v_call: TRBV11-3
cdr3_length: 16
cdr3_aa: CASSLGTSGPYNEQFF
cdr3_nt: TGTGCCAGCAGCTTAGGAACTAGCGGGCCTTACAATGAGCAGTTCTTC